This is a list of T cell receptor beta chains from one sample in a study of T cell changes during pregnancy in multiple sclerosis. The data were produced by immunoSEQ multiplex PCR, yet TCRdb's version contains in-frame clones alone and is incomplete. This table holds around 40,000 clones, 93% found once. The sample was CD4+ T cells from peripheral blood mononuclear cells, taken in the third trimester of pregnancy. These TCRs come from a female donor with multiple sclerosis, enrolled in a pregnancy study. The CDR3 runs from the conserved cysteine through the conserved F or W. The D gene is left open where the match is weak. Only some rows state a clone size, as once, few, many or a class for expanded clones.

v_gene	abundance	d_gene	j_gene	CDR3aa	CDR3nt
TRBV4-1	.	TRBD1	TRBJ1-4	CASSQVEGASPGEKLFF	TGCGCCAGCAGCCAAGTGGAGGGGGCGTCTCCTGGGGAAAAACTGTTTTTT
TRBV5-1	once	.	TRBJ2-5	CASSKGQQETQYF	TGCGCCAGCAGCAAGGGACAACAAGAGACCCAGTACTTC
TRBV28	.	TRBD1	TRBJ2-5	CASVPGGRETQYF	TGTGCCAGCGTTCCAGGGGGTCGGGAGACCCAGTACTTC
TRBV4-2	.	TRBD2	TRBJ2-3	CASSPQEGLAEGRTQYF	TGTGCCAGCAGCCCCCAGGAGGGACTAGCGGAAGGGCGGACGCAGTATTTT
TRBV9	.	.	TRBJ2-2	CASSPRTGPTGELFF	TGTGCCAGCAGCCCAAGGACTGGACCAACCGGGGAGCTGTTTTTT
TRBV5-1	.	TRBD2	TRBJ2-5	CASSLSPSGGSRQTQYF	TGCGCCAGCAGCTTGTCGCCTAGCGGGGGATCTAGGCAGACCCAGTACTTC
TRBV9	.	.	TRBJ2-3	CASSVTRSSTDTQYF	TGTGCCAGCAGCGTAACTCGGTCTAGCACAGATACGCAGTATTTT
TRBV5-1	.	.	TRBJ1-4	CASSLRGYNEKLFF	TGCGCCAGCAGTCTTCGAGGCTATAATGAAAAACTGTTTTTT
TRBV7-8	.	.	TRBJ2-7	CASSPRTEFSYEQYF	TGTGCCAGCAGCCCTCGGACAGAGTTCTCCTACGAGCAGTACTTC
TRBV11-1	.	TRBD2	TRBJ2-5	CASSPTSGDYQETQYF	TGTGCCAGCAGCCCTACTAGCGGGGACTACCAAGAGACCCAGTACTTC
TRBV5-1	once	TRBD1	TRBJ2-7	CASSFHGTASSYEQYF	TGCGCCAGCAGCTTCCACGGGACAGCGAGCTCCTACGAGCAGTACTTC
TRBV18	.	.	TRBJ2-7	CASSPLPSGSSYEQYF	TGTGCCAGCTCACCTCTTCCGAGCGGGTCGTCCTACGAGCAGTACTTC
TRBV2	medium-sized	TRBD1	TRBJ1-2	CASSHSGTGEYGYTF	TGTGCCAGCAGTCACTCCGGGACAGGGGAATACGGCTACACCTTC
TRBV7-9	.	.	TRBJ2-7	CASRPSGTGHYEQYF	TGTGCCAGCAGGCCTAGCGGGACAGGCCACTACGAGCAGTACTTC
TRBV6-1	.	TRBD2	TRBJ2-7	CASSARLAGGPSYEQYF	TGTGCCAGCAGTGCCCGACTAGCGGGAGGCCCCTCCTACGAGCAGTACTTC
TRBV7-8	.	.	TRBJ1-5	CASSWEGLNSNQPQHF	TGTGCCAGCAGCTGGGAGGGGCTCAATAGCAATCAGCCCCAGCATTTT
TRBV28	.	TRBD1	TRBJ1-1	CASSTGVVEAFF	TGTGCCAGCAGCACAGGGGTAGTTGAAGCTTTCTTT
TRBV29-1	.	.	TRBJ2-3	CSVRSTDTQYF	TGCAGCGTCCGTAGCACAGATACGCAGTATTTT
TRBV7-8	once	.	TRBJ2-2	CASSLASAGELFF	TGTGCCAGCAGCTTAGCGTCTGCCGGGGAGCTGTTTTTT
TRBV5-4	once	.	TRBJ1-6	CASSLGRGKNSPLHF	TGTGCCAGCAGCTTGGGTCGGGGTAAAAATTCACCCCTCCACTTT
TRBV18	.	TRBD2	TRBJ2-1	CASSPKGGGNNEQFF	TGTGCCAGCTCACCTAAAGGCGGGGGGAACAATGAGCAGTTCTTC
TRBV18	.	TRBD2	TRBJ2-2	CASSSSPGRAGELFF	TGTGCCAGCTCGAGTTCTCCCGGGAGGGCCGGGGAGCTGTTTTTT